This record looks at one TCR beta chain sequence and its context. Its antigen is not identified. This sample was included in a study of T-cell reconstitution after alpha-beta-depleted transplantation in children. Preparation of the TCRbeta library involved a method that used unique molecular identifiers. TCRdb called the PCR reads again in MiXCR, with one record for every CDR3 protein. Of just under 350,000 distinct CDR3 sequences detected, around 15% appear once; the ten largest clones hold about 41%. Study-wide results and caveats: Where some patients showed high TCRbeta diversity at day 60, it came from recipient T cells and thymic progenitors that had survived. Reportedly, alpha-beta T cells present about two months post-transplant originated from several hundred expanded clones of graft origin. Once a year had passed after transplant, T-cell counts and diversity came mostly from newly produced T cells.

CDR1 and CDR2 from the germline V gene are SGHNT and YYREEE (reference sequence). The CDR3 runs to 15 residues. Trimming stripped 3 bases from V and 1 base from J, with 13 bases between. This specimen consisted of PBMCs, mostly from graft donor cells, obtained 360 days after TCRalphabeta/CD19-depleted stem cell transplant. The clonotype originates from a male patient aged 2 to 10 who had a stem cell transplant for acute lymphoblastic leukemia, so the T cells may come from the graft donor. This chain connects TRBV5-4 to TRBJ1-2, with D unresolved. The CDR3 region has the DNA TGTGCCAGCAGCTCGAGGGTGGCACGTAACTATGGCTACACCTTC. It translates to CASSSRVARNYGYTF.